What follows are 22 T cell receptor beta chains derived from one specimen sequenced in a study of regulatory T cells in long-lasting Graves disease. Investigators prepared the TCR beta libraries by applying iRepertoire HTBI primers and Arm-PCR of CDR3 regions. In TCRdb, the multiplex PCR reads were re-called with MiXCR into one record per CDR3 protein. This table has approximately 270,000 distinct CDR3 sequences, 18% appearing once. Described time point: newly diagnosed GD, antithyroid drugs for less than 3 months. PBMCs provided the RNA from which the TCR library was made. In addition, the sample was reused for a study of T cells in Graves' hyperthyroidism and ophthalmopathy.

The sequences come from peripheral blood mononuclear cells (PBMCs), collected at new diagnosis, from a patient treated with antithyroid drugs. The origin of the receptors is a woman aged 30 to 39 with Graves disease.

In this sample, this clonotype turned up many times. The V and J genes are TRBV20-1 and TRBJ1-2, with D possibly being TRBD1 (6 bases). CDR3 length: 13 amino acids. V lost 5 bases and J 8 bases, leaving 18 bases between the germline ends. CDR1 DFQATT and CDR2 SNEGSKA come from the germline V gene (reference sequence). CDR3: CSAVSGQRGGYTF. In DNA, the CDR3 is TGCAGTGCTGTGTCCGGACAGAGAGGGGGCTACACCTTC.

The chain combines TRBV9 with TRBJ2-1; either TRBD1 or TRBD2 may supply D (5 bases each). The end of the DNA is better explained by TRBJ2-5, so the J call may be wrong. CDR1 is SGDLS, CDR2 YYNGEE, per germline. The CDR3 spans 14 residues. The CDR3 region is CASSVGGTQETQYF. The CDR3, as DNA: TGTGCCAGCAGCGTAGGGGGGACCCAAGAGACCCAGTACTTC.

This clonotype appeared many times. The chain combines TRBV5-1 with TRBJ1-1; 9 nucleotides line up with TRBD1. V lost 0 bases to trimming and J lost 3 bases; unmatched junction nucleotides: 3. Germline values: CDR1 SGHRS, CDR2 YFSETQ. This CDR3 has 15 residues. DNA of the CDR3: TGCGCCAGCAGCTTGGTGGGACAGGGTGACACTGAAGCTTTCTTT. It encodes CASSLVGQGDTEAFF.

This clonotype was seen ten or more times. CDR3 nucleotides: TGTGCCAGCAGTTCCCCGATGACCACCTACGAGCAGTACTTC. The encoded protein is CASSSPMTTYEQYF. The rearrangement links TRBV6-2 or TRBV6-3 to TRBJ2-7, with D unresolved. CDR3 size: 14 residues. Germline-derived CDR1 and CDR2 are MNHEY and SVGEGT. Trimming took 4 bases from V and 2 from J, leaving 12 bases between them.

This clonotype has at least ten counts. The chain has TRBV4-1 and TRBJ2-7, with 9 bases that match TRBD2. From germline, CDR1 is MGHRA and CDR2 YSYEKL. The CDR3 covers 15 residues. V shed 2 bases, J shed 4 bases, and the junction held 6 bases outside the gene matches. This CDR3 is CASSQPLAGLYEQYF. CDR3 DNA sequence: TGCGCCAGCAGCCAACCTCTAGCGGGGCTGTACGAGCAGTACTTC.

This clonotype was seen ten or more times. This CDR3 reads CSASGGDTSYEQYF. The CDR3 DNA is TGCAGTGCTTCAGGGGGCGATACGAGCTACGAGCAGTACTTC. The chain carries TRBV20-1 and TRBJ2-7; 8 nucleotides agree with TRBD1. The CDR3 totals 14 residues. CDR1 and CDR2 from the germline V gene are DFQATT and SNEGSKA (reference sequence). V shed 5 bases and J 3 bases; nucleotides not matched to a gene: 9.

The table lists this clonotype with many counts. The chain is built from TRBV20-1 and TRBJ1-4; D is unclear. CDR3 length equals 12 residues. Looked up from germline, CDR1 is DFQATT and CDR2 is SNEGSKA (reference sequence). The V gene lost 5 bases and the J gene lost 8 bases, with 12 bases spanning the gap. The CDR3 spells CSAAQLGEKLFF. The CDR3 DNA reads as TGCAGTGCTGCGCAATTGGGGGAAAAACTGTTTTTT.

There are many counts of this clonotype. The chain couples TRBV6-1 to TRBJ1-2; 7 nucleotides agree with TRBD1. The trim removed 6 bases at V and 5 bases at J, leaving 6 bases unmatched. From germline, CDR1 is MNHNS and CDR2 SASEGT. The CDR3 is 13 amino acids. Here the CDR3 reads CASRETGSYGYTF. The CDR3 coding sequence is TGTGCCAGCAGGGAGACAGGGTCGTATGGCTACACCTTC.

This clonotype has ten or more counts. The chain joins TRBV3-1 to TRBJ1-1; D is uncertain. The V and J ends lost 8 bases and 0 bases respectively, with 22 bases between them. This CDR3 spans 17 amino acids. Germline assignment: CDR1 LGHDT and CDR2 YNNKEL (reference sequence). The CDR3 reads CASSPVQVYGMNTEAFF. CDR3 DNA sequence: TGTGCCAGCTCGCCAGTTCAGGTTTATGGGATGAACACTGAAGCTTTCTTT.

This clonotype was recorded many times. This chain links TRBV20-1 with TRBJ1-6; TRBD1 matches at 7 bases. The CDR3 spans 14 residues. V lost 5 bases, J lost 6 bases, and 7 bases stayed unmatched. The germline V gene has CDR1 DFQATT and CDR2 SNEGSKA (reference sequence). CDR3 amino acids: CSAHPGTVNSPLHF. The DNA of the CDR3 is TGCAGTGCTCACCCCGGGACAGTTAATTCACCCCTCCACTTT.

V gene TRBV5-4 combines with J gene TRBJ2-3, with 8 bases matching TRBD1. The ends lost 4 bases at V and 2 bases at J; junction bases unmatched: 6. This CDR3 region has 15 residues. Germline V CDR1 and CDR2: SGHNT, YYREEE (reference sequence). The CDR3 protein is CASSRGQGATDTQYF. Here the CDR3 DNA reads TGTGCCAGCAGCCGGGGGCAGGGGGCCACAGATACGCAGTATTTT.

This rearrangement joins TRBV7-9 to TRBJ2-7; TRBD2 is a possible D gene (8 bases). CDR1 is SEHNR, CDR2 FQNEAQ, per germline (reference sequence). The CDR3 runs 17 residues. Trimming removed 8 bases from V and 1 base from J, with 24 bases in between. Here the CDR3 reads CASEGPGGPQGSYEQYF. Here the CDR3 DNA reads TGTGCCAGCGAGGGTCCGGGAGGGCCACAGGGGTCCTACGAGCAGTACTTC.

This clonotype was counted many times. CDR3 nucleotides: TGCAGTGCTGAACCGGGTTTCGGGCAAGAGACCCAGTACTTC. Translation: CSAEPGFGQETQYF. The chain links TRBV20-1 to TRBJ2-5; no firm D call. Trimming removed 5 bases from V and 2 bases from J, with 15 bases in between. Germline V gene data show CDR1 as DFQATT and CDR2 as SNEGSKA (reference sequence). The CDR3 loop spans 14 amino acids.

This clonotype has a count of ten or more. J is TRBJ1-6 and V is TRBV20-1; 8 nucleotides agree with TRBD1. CDR1 DFQATT and CDR2 SNEGSKA come from the germline V gene (reference sequence). This CDR3 is built from 16 residues. Losses at the gene ends were 4 bases for V and 4 bases for J; bases not matched to a gene: 9. The CDR3 DNA reads as TGCAGTGCTAAGAGGACAGGGCGACAATATAATTCACCCCTCCACTTT. This codes for CSAKRTGRQYNSPLHF.

This clonotype occurred many times. The chain links TRBV7-6 to TRBJ2-1, with D perhaps matching TRBD1 (6 bases). The CDR3 is made up of 15 amino acids. The V gene lost 5 bases and the J gene lost 4 bases, with 15 bases spanning the gap. Germline loops: CDR1 SGHVS, CDR2 FNYEAQ. The CDR3: CASSLTGTPYNEQFF. The CDR3 nucleotides are TGTGCCAGCAGCCTAACCGGGACACCTTACAATGAGCAGTTCTTC.

Many counts were recorded for this clonotype. Here the CDR3 reads CSAGAGPSSYEQYF. DNA for the CDR3: TGCAGTGCTGGAGCGGGGCCAAGCTCCTACGAGCAGTACTTC. V and J are TRBV20-1 and TRBJ2-7; 7 bases fit TRBD2. This CDR3 spans 14 amino acids. The trim removed 5 bases at V and 0 bases at J, leaving 7 bases unmatched. CDR1 and CDR2 from the germline V gene are DFQATT and SNEGSKA (reference sequence).

This clonotype was counted many times. The chain links TRBV19 to TRBJ2-7, with a possible D match to TRBD1 (6 bases). The ends were cut back, 6 bases at V and 6 bases at J, with 21 bases in the middle. The CDR3 is made up of 15 amino acids. Germline V gene data show CDR1 as LNHDA and CDR2 as SQIVND (reference sequence). The CDR3 is CASSRTPTGSGEQYF. The CDR3 DNA reads TGTGCCAGTAGCCGCACCCCCACAGGGAGCGGCGAGCAGTACTTC.

This clonotype was seen repeatedly, ten times or more. The gene calls are TRBV9 and TRBJ1-6; no clear D. Germline loops: CDR1 SGDLS, CDR2 YYNGEE. This CDR3 has 17 residues. V dropped 4 bases and J dropped 5 bases, with 19 bases sitting between them. The CDR3 region is CASSPRAGRQNNSPLHF. For the CDR3, the DNA is TGTGCCAGCAGCCCCAGAGCCGGGAGACAAAATAATTCACCCCTCCACTTT.

This clonotype was picked up a small number of times. The chain employs TRBV7-9 and TRBJ2-2; no firm D call. Trimming removed 4 bases from V and 2 bases from J, with 8 bases in between. Germline lookup yields CDR1 SEHNR and CDR2 FQNEAQ (reference sequence). CDR3 length: 14 amino acids. The DNA for the CDR3 is TGTGCCAGCAGCTCCCTACTAAACACCGGGGAGCTGTTTTTT. Residues: CASSSLLNTGELFF. Together with reference TRBV7-9 and TRBJ2-2, the CDR3 gives the full variable domain: DTGVSQNPRHKITKRGQNVTFRCDPISEHNRLYWYRQTLGQGPEFLTYFQNEAQLEKSRLLSDRFSAERPKGSFSTLEIQRTEQGDSAMYLCASSSLLNTGELFFGEGSRLTVL.

In this sample, this clonotype turned up a few times. The rearrangement uses TRBV29-1 and TRBJ1-3; D may be TRBD1 (6 bases). The germline V gene has CDR1 SQVTM and CDR2 ANQGSEA. CDR3 length equals 13 residues. The V end lost 6 bases, the J end lost 1 base, and 10 bases lay between the germline ends. The CDR3 DNA follows: TGCAGCGTAAAGGGGGGTTCTGGAAACACCATATATTTT. Protein sequence: CSVKGGSGNTIYF.

This chain links TRBV15 with TRBJ2-5; D not certain. The CDR3 contains 11 residues. V gave up 0 bases and J gave up 4 bases, with 0 bases separating them. Per the germline V gene, CDR1 is LNHNV and CDR2 is YYDKDF (reference sequence). The CDR3 loop is CATSREETQYF. Written as DNA, the CDR3 is TGTGCCACCAGCAGAGAAGAGACCCAGTACTTC.

About this clonotype itself: This clone may be a read error of a much larger clone one base away. Here the CDR3 omits its conserved ending phenylalanine or tryptophan, so a read error is the likely source. The chain uses TRBV18 and TRBJ2-3; a possible D gene is TRBD2 (5 bases). CDR1 is KGHSH, CDR2 LQKENI, per germline. The length of the CDR3 is 15 residues. V shed 4 bases and J shed 1 base, with 12 bases lying between them. CDR3 residues: CASSLGLRGTDTQYL. Written as DNA, the CDR3 is TGTGCCAGCTCACTTGGACTTCGGGGCACAGATACGCAGTATCTT.